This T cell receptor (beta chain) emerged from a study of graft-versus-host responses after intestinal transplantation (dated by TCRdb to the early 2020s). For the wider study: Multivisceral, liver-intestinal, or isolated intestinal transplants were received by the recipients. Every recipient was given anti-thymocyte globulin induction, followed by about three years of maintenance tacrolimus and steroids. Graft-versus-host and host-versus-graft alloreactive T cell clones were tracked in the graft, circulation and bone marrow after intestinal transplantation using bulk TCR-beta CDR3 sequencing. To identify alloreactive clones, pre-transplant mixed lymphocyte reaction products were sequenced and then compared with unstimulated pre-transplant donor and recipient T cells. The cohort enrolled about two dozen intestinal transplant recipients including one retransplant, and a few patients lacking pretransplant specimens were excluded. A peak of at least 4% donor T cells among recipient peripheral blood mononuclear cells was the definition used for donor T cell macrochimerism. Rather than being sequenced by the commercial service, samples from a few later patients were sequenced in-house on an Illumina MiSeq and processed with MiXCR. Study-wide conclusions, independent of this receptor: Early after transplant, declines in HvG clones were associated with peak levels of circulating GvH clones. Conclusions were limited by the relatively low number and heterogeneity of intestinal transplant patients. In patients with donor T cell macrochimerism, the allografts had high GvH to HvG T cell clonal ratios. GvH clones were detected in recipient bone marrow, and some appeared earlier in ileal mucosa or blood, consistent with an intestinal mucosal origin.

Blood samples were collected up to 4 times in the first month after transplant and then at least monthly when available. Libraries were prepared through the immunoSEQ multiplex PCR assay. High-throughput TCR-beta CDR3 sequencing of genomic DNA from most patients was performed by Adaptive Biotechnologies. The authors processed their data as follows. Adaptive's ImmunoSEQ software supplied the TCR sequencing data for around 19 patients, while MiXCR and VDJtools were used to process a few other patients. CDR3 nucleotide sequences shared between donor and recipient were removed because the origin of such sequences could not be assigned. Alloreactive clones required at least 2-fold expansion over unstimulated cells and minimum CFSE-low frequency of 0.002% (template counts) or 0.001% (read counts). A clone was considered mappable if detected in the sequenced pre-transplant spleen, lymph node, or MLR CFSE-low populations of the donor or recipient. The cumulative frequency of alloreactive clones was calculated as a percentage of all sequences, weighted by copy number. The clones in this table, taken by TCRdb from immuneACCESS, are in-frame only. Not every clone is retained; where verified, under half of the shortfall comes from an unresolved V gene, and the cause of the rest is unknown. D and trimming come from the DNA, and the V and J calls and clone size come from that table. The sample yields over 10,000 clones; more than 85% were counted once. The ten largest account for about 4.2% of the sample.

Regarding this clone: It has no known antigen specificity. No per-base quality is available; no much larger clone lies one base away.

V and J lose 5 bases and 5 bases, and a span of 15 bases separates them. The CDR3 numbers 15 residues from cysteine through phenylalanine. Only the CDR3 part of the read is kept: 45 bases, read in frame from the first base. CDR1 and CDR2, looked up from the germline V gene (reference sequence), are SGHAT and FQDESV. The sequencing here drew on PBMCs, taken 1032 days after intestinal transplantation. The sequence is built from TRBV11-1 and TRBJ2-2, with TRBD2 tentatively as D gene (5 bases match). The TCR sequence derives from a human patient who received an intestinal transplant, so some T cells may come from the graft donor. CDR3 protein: CASSPDPGKTGELFF. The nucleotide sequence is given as TGTGCCAGCAGCCCGGACCCCGGGAAGACCGGGGAGCTGTTTTTT.